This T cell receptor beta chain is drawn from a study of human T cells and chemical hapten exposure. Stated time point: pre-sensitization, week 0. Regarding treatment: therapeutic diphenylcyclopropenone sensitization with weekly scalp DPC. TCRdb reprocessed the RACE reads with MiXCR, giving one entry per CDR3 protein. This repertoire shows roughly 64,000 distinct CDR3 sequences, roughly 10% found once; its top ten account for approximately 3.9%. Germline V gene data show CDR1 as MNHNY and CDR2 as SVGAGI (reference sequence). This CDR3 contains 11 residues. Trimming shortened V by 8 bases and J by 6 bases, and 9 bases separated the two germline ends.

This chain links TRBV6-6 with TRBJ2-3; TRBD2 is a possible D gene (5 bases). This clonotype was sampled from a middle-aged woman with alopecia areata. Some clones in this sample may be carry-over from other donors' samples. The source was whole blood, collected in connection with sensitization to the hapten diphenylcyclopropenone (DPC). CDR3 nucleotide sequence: TGTGCCAGCGCTCCGGGGGATACGCAGTATTTT. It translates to CASAPGDTQYF.